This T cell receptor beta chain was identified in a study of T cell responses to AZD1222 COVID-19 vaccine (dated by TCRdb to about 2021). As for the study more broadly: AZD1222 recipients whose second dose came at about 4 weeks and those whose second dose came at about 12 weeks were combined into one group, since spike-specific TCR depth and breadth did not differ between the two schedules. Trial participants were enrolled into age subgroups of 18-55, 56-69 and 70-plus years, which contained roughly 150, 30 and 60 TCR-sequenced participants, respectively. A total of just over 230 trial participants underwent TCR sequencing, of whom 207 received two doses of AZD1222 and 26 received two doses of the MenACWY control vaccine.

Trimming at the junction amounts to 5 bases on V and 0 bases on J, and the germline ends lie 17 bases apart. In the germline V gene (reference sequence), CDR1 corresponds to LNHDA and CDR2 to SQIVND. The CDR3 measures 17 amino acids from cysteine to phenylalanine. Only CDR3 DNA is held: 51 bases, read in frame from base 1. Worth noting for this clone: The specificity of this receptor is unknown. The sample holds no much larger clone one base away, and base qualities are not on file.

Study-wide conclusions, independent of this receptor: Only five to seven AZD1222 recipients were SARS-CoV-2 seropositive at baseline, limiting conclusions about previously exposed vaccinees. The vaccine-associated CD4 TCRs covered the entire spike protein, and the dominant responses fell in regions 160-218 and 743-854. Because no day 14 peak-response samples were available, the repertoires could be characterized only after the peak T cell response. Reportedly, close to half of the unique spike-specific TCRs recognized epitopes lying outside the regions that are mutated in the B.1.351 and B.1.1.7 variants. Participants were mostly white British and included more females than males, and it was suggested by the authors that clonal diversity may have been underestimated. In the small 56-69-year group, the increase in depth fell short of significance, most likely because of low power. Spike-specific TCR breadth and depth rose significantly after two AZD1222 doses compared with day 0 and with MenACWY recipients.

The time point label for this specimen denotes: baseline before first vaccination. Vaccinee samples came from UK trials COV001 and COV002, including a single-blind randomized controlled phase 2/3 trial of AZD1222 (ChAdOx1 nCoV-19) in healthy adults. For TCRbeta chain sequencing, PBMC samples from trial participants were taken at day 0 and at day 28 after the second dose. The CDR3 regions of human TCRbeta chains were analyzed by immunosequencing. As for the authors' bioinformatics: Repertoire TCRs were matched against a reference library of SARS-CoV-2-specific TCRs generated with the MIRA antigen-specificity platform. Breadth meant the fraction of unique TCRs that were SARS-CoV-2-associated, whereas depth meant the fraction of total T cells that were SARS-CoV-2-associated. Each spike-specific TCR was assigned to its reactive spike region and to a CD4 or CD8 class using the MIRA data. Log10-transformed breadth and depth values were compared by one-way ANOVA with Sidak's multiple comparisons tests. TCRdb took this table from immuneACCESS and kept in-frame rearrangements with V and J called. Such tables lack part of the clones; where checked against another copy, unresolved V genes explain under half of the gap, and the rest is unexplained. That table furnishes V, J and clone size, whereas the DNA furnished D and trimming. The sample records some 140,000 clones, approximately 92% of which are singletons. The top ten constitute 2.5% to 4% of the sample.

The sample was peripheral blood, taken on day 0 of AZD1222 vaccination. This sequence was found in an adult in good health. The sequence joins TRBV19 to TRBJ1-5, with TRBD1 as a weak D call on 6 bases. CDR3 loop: CASSLDAQGNSNQPQHF. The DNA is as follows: TGTGCCAGTAGTCTTGACGCCCAGGGGAATAGCAATCAGCCCCAGCATTTT.